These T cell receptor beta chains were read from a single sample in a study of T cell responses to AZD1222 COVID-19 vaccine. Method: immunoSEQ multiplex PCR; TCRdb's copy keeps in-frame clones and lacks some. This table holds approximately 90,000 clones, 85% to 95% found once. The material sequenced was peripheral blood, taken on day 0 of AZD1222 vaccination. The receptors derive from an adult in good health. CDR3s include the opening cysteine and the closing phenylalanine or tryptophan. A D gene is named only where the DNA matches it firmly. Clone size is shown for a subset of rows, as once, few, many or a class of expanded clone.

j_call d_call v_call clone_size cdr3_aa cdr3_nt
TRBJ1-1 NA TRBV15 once CATSRVGKNTEAFF TGTGCCACCAGCAGGGTCGGTAAGAACACTGAAGCTTTCTTT
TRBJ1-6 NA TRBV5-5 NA CASSLGVTTSNSPLHF TGTGCCAGCAGCTTGGGGGTGACTACCTCTAATTCACCCCTCCACTTT
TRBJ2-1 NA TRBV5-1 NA CASSLYNGYYNEQFF TGCGCCAGCAGCTTGTATAACGGGTACTACAATGAGCAGTTCTTC
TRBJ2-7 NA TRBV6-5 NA CASSYPRTDSSYEQYF TGTGCCAGCAGTTACCCCAGGACAGACAGCTCCTACGAGCAGTACTTC
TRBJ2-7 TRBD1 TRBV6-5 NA CASSYYRGGREQYF TGTGCCAGCAGTTACTACAGGGGCGGGCGGGAGCAGTACTTC
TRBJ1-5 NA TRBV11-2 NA CASSLGGAQPQHF TGTGCCAGCAGCTTAGGAGGGGCCCAGCCCCAGCATTTT
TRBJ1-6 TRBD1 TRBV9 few CASSGEQGANSPLHF TGTGCCAGCAGCGGAGAACAGGGGGCTAATTCACCCCTCCACTTT
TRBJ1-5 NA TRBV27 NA CASSLAGVYQPQHF TGTGCCAGCAGTTTGGCAGGTGTGTATCAGCCCCAGCATTTT
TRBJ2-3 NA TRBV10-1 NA CASSEFGVRGSDTQYF TGCGCCAGCAGTGAGTTCGGTGTGAGGGGTTCAGATACGCAGTATTTT
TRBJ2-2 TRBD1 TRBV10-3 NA CAISVEGTGNTGELFF TGTGCCATCAGTGTTGAGGGGACAGGGAACACCGGGGAGCTGTTTTTT
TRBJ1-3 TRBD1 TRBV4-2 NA CASSRDSFGNTIYF TGTGCCAGCAGCCGGGACAGTTTTGGAAACACCATATATTTT
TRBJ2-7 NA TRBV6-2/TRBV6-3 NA CASSYHGGRAAYEQYF TGTGCCAGCAGTTACCATGGGGGTCGGGCCGCCTACGAGCAGTACTTC
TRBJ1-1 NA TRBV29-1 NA CSVGSAGPNTEAFF TGCAGCGTTGGTAGTGCGGGACCGAACACTGAAGCTTTCTTT
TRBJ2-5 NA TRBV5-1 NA CASSLVGGQETQYF TGCGCCAGCAGCTTGGTGGGGGGACAAGAGACCCAGTACTTC
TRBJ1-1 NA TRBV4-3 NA CASSQVGKNTEAFF TGCGCCAGCAGCCAGGTCGGTAAGAACACTGAAGCTTTCTTT
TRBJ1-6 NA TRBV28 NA CASSLGGGGNSPLHF TGTGCCAGCAGTTTGGGGGGCGGCGGGAATTCACCCCTCCACTTT
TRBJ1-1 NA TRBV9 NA CASSLKRQEGTEAFF TGTGCCAGCAGCTTAAAAAGACAGGAGGGCACTGAAGCTTTCTTT
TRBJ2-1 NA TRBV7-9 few CASSLEGAGEQFF TGTGCCAGCAGCTTAGAGGGAGCGGGTGAGCAGTTCTTC
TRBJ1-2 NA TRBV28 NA CASSLGGRVGGYTF TGTGCCAGCAGTTTAGGAGGTAGGGTTGGTGGCTACACCTTC
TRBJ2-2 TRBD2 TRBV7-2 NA CASSLRLQRERSGELFF TGTGCCAGCAGCCTGAGGCTTCAGCGGGAGCGATCCGGGGAGCTGTTTTTT
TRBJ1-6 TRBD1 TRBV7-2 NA CASSLVSGTGNSPLHF TGTGCCAGCAGCTTAGTGTCCGGGACAGGGAATTCACCCCTCCACTTT
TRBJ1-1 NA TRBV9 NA CASSARGTEAFF TGTGCCAGCAGCGCTAGGGGTACTGAAGCTTTCTTT
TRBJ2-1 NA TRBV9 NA CASSPNDLLVYNEQFF TGTGCCAGCAGCCCGAACGATCTACTCGTCTACAATGAGCAGTTCTTC
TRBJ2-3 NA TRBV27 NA CASSLLGGEPDTQYF TGTGCCAGCAGTTTATTAGGCGGGGAGCCAGATACGCAGTATTTT
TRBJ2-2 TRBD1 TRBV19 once CASEKEGQANTGELFF TGTGCCAGCGAAAAAGAGGGACAGGCGAACACCGGGGAGCTGTTTTTT
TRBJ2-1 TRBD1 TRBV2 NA CARDRGRLDEQFF TGTGCCAGGGACAGGGGGCGCTTAGATGAGCAGTTCTTC
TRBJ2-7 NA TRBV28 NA CASSSGVDRAQYF TGTGCCAGCAGTTCGGGGGTAGACAGGGCCCAGTACTTC
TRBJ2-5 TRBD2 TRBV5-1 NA CASSPGLAGEETQYF TGCGCCAGTTCCCCGGGACTAGCGGGAGAGGAGACCCAGTACTTC